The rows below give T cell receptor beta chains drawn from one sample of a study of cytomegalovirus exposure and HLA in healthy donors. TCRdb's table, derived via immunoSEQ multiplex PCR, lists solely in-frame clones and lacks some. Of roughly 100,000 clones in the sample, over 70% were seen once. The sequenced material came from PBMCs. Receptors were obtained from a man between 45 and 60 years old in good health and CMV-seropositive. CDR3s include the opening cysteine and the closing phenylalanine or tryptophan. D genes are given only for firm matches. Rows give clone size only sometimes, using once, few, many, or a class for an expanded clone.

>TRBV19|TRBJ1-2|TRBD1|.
CASSTGTALRYGYTF
TGTGCCAGTAGCACCGGGACAGCGCTTCGATATGGCTACACCTTC
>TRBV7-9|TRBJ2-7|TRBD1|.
CASSSPGQGASASSYEQYF
TGTGCCAGCAGCTCGCCGGGACAGGGGGCTTCGGCTAGCTCCTACGAGCAGTACTTC
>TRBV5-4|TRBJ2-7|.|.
CASSLERYEQYF
TGTGCCAGCAGCCTAGAGCGGTACGAGCAGTACTTC
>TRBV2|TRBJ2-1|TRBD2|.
CASSMKREYAQNEQFF
TGTGCCAGCAGTATGAAGCGGGAGTACGCCCAAAATGAGCAGTTCTTC
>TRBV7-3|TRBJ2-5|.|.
CASSLTREETQYF
TGTGCCAGCAGCTTAACCCGGGAAGAGACCCAGTACTTC
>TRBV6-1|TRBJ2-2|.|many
CASSEGSVDTGELFF
TGTGCCAGCAGTGAAGGGTCAGTGGACACCGGGGAGCTGTTTTTT
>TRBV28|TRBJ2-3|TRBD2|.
CASNRGASGTPDTQYF
TGTGCCAGCAACCGTGGGGCTAGCGGGACCCCAGATACGCAGTATTTT
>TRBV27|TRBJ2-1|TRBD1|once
CASSAGQGTRILGEQFF
TGTGCCAGCAGTGCAGGACAGGGTACCAGAATCTTAGGTGAGCAGTTCTTC
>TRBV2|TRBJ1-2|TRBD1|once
CASSDRGLGYGYTF
TGTGCCAGCAGCGACAGGGGTTTGGGCTATGGCTACACCTTC
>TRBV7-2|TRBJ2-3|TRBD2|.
CASSSRTSGRVADTQYF
TGTGCCAGCAGCTCGAGGACTAGCGGGAGGGTGGCAGATACGCAGTATTTT
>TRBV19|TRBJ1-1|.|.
CASRRGAEAFF
TGTGCCAGTAGGCGGGGGGCTGAAGCTTTCTTT
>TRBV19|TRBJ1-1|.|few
CASTVQQQSTEAFF
TGTGCCAGTACCGTTCAACAGCAGTCCACTGAAGCTTTCTTT
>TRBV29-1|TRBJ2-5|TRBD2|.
CSVARTSGETQYF
TGCAGCGTCGCCAGGACTAGCGGTGAGACCCAGTACTTC
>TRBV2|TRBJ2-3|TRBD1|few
CASSRRDSLSTDTQYF
TGTGCCAGCAGTCGCCGGGACAGCTTAAGCACAGATACGCAGTATTTT
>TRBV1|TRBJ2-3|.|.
CTSSFLAGLTQYF
TGCACCAGCAGCTTTTTAGCGGGATTGACGCAGTATTTT
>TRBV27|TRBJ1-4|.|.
CASSDGGSNEKLFF
TGTGCCAGCAGTGATGGGGGGTCTAATGAAAAACTGTTTTTT
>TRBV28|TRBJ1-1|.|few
CASSSADRSQPFF
TGTGCCAGCAGTTCCGCCGACAGGTCCCAACCTTTCTTT
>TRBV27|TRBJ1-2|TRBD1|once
CASSSTGVRGYTF
TGTGCCAGCAGTTCTACAGGGGTGCGCGGCTACACCTTC
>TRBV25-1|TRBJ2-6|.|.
CASGDRNSGANVLTF
TGTGCCAGCGGTGACAGGAACTCTGGGGCCAACGTCCTGACTTTC
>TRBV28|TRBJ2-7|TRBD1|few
CASSMDRGRYEQYF
TGTGCCAGCAGTATGGACAGGGGGCGATACGAGCAGTACTTC
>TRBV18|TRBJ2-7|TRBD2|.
CASSPGPGLASYEQYF
TGTGCCAGCTCTCCGGGCCCCGGACTAGCCTCCTACGAGCAGTACTTC
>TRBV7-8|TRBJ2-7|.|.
CASSLGSYEQYF
TGTGCCAGCAGCCTAGGGAGCTACGAGCAGTACTTC
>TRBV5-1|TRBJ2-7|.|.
CASSGLAGSYEQYF
TGCGCCAGCAGCGGTCTAGCCGGCTCCTACGAGCAGTACTTC
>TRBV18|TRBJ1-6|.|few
CASSPGGVHNSPLHF
TGTGCCAGCTCACCTGGAGGGGTCCATAATTCACCCCTCCACTTT